What follows are 27 T cell receptor beta chains derived from one specimen sequenced in a study of cytomegalovirus exposure and HLA in healthy donors. Amplification used 60 Vbeta primers and 13 Jbeta primers. Only in-frame clones appear in the TCRdb table, and some are missing; sequencing was by immunoSEQ multiplex PCR. The sample lists 150,000 to 250,000 clones; 70% to 80% were seen once. The material sequenced was PBMCs. The receptors shown here come from a woman aged 30 to 39 in good health and CMV-seropositive.

This sequence joins TRBV5-1 and TRBJ2-1; TRBD2 aligns across 10 bases. Germline CDR1 reads SGHRS; CDR2 reads YFSETQ. V dropped 3 bases and J dropped 2; count of bases not matched to a gene: 8. The CDR3 contains 17 residues. CDR3 protein: CASSSDTGLAAYNEQFF. In nucleotides, the CDR3 is TGCGCCAGCAGCTCCGATACCGGACTAGCGGCCTACAATGAGCAGTTCTTC.

V and J are TRBV4-3 and TRBJ2-3; D perhaps matches TRBD2 (6 bases). CDR1 LGHNA and CDR2 YSLEER come from the germline V gene. V was cut by 4 bases and J by 2 bases, with 16 bases left in between. CDR3 length: 16 amino acids. The CDR3 region has the DNA TGCGCCAGCAGCCGGGAATTTAGCGGATACACAGATACGCAGTATTTT. Its protein product is CASSREFSGYTDTQYF.

This clone is a singleton in its sample. The chain combines TRBV4-1 with TRBJ2-3; D may be TRBD2 (6 bases). Trimming removed 4 bases from V and 2 bases from J, with 31 bases in between. The CDR3 consists of 21 residues. The germline V gene encodes CDR1 MGHRA and CDR2 YSYEKL. CDR3 protein: CASSRSRPARSGEVSTDTQYF. The CDR3 DNA is TGCGCCAGCAGCCGCTCAAGGCCGGCTCGTTCGGGGGAGGTATCCACAGATACGCAGTATTTT.

This clone was recorded a few times. This chain joins TRBV27 and TRBJ1-2, with D possibly TRBD1 on 6 matching bases. The CDR3 covers 12 residues. The germline V gene has CDR1 MNHEY and CDR2 SMNVEV (reference sequence). The germline V and J ends were trimmed by 6 bases and 4 bases, with 9 bases remaining between them. The CDR3 coding sequence is TGTGCCAGCAGGGACAGCCTCTATGGCTACACCTTC. It encodes CASRDSLYGYTF.

V usage is TRBV5-4 and J usage is TRBJ1-1; TRBD1 aligns across 9 bases. The CDR3 is 16 amino acids. CDR1 and CDR2 from the germline V gene are SGHNT and YYREEE (reference sequence). V dropped 0 bases and J dropped 5; count of bases not matched to a gene: 8. The CDR3 DNA sequence: TGTGCCAGCAGCTTGGACAGGGGGCAAATTCAGACTGAAGCTTTCTTT. This encodes CASSLDRGQIQTEAFF.

The V call is TRBV5-1, the J call TRBJ2-7, with 10 bases that match TRBD1. V lost 3 bases to trimming and J lost 4 bases; unmatched junction nucleotides: 10. This CDR3 spans 16 amino acids. Germline CDR1 SGHRS, CDR2 YFSETQ. For the CDR3, the DNA is TGCGCCAGCAGCTCTGCGCCGGGACAGGGGATATACGAGCAGTACTTC. This codes for CASSSAPGQGIYEQYF.

This rearrangement joins TRBV2 to TRBJ1-4; D remains ambiguous. The CDR3 contains 15 residues. Germline V gene lookup returns CDR1 SNHLY and CDR2 FYNNEI. The ends were cut back, 8 bases at V and 7 bases at J, with 20 bases in the middle. CDR3 DNA sequence: TGTGCCAGCCGTCCGGAGAGTGCGTTTGGTGAAAAACTGTTTTTT. This sequence encodes CASRPESAFGEKLFF.

The DNA for the CDR3 is TGTGCCAGCAGCTCAGGCGGGACAGGGAACCTTGGCAGTATTTCACCCCTCCACTTT. The encoded protein is CASSSGGTGNLGSISPLHF. The chain links TRBV5-6 to TRBJ1-6, with 9 bases aligning to TRBD1. The CDR3 is 19 residues long. V was clipped by 3 bases and J by 9 bases; unmatched bases: 19. Germline V gene data show CDR1 as SGHDT and CDR2 as YYEEEE.

The rearrangement uses TRBV6-5 and TRBJ2-7, with TRBD1 matching 8 bases. The trim removed 6 bases at V and 7 bases at J, leaving 14 bases unmatched. CDR1 is MNHEY and CDR2 is SVGAGI in the germline V gene. This CDR3 has 15 residues. The CDR3 protein is CASRPSGTGWREQYF. DNA of the CDR3: TGTGCCAGCAGGCCCTCCGGGACAGGATGGAGAGAGCAGTACTTC.

The chain is built from TRBV9 and TRBJ2-1; tentatively, D is TRBD1 (6 bases). The CDR3 loop spans 15 amino acids. V lost 0 bases, J lost 3 bases, and 10 bases lay in between. The germline CDR1 and CDR2 sequences are SGDLS and YYNGEE. CDR3 amino acids: CASSVAGQLYNEQFF. The CDR3 nucleotides read TGTGCCAGCAGCGTAGCCGGACAGCTCTACAATGAGCAGTTCTTC. Supplemented by reference TRBV9 and TRBJ2-1, the full variable domain reads DSGVTQTPKHLITATGQRVTLRCSPRSGDLSVYWYQQSLDQGLQFLIQYYNGEERAKGNILERFSAQQFPDLHSELNLSSLELGDSALYFCASSVAGQLYNEQFFGPGTRLTVL.

This chain joins TRBV25-1 and TRBJ2-1; 8 bases fit TRBD2. Unmatched junction bases numbered 7, after V lost 8 bases and J lost 4 bases. Germline assignment: CDR1 MGHDK and CDR2 SYGVNS. The CDR3 sequence is 14 residues long. The DNA for the CDR3 is TGTGCCAGCCGTAGCGGGAACCTTTACAATGAGCAGTTCTTC. Its protein product is CASRSGNLYNEQFF.

The chain couples TRBV13 to TRBJ2-2; D might be TRBD2 (5 bases). CDR3 length: 16 amino acids. Germline values: CDR1 PRHDT, CDR2 FYEKMQ (reference sequence). V dropped 5 bases and J dropped 2 bases, with 15 bases sitting between them. Here the CDR3 reads CASSPLRGKNTGELFF. The CDR3 DNA is TGTGCCAGCAGCCCTCTAAGAGGGAAAAACACCGGGGAGCTGTTTTTT.

This clone was counted only a few times. J is TRBJ1-1 and V is TRBV29-1; a weak D match, TRBD1 (5 bases). Trimming pared 5 bases from V and 0 bases from J, leaving 16 bases between. In germline, CDR1 is SQVTM, CDR2 ANQGSEA. The CDR3 length is 15 residues. The CDR3 DNA reads as TGCAGCGTTAGCTCCGACAGTCTAATGAACACTGAAGCTTTCTTT. It yields the protein CSVSSDSLMNTEAFF.

V gene TRBV9 combines with J gene TRBJ2-5, with D possibly matching TRBD1 (5 bases). V gave up 4 bases and J gave up 1 base, with 8 bases separating them. Germline CDR1 SGDLS, CDR2 YYNGEE. The CDR3 totals 13 residues. DNA of the CDR3: TGTGCCAGCAGCAGGGGAAGCCAAGAGACCCAGTACTTC. The encoded protein is CASSRGSQETQYF.

The sample holds a few counts of this clone. The rearrangement links TRBV6-5 to TRBJ1-6; 8 positions match TRBD1. V was clipped by 6 bases and J by 9 bases; unmatched bases: 10. This CDR3 has 15 residues. The germline CDR1 and CDR2 sequences are MNHEY and SVGAGI. CDR3 DNA sequence: TGTGCCAGCAGGGCAACCCAGGGGGCGGGTTCACCCCTCCACTTT. This sequence encodes CASRATQGAGSPLHF.

The genes are TRBV15 and TRBJ2-5, with 7 bases identical to TRBD2. Looked up from germline, CDR1 is LNHNV and CDR2 is YYDKDF (reference sequence). After removal of 9 bases from V and 5 bases from J, the junction contained 15 bases not matched to a gene. The CDR3 loop spans 15 amino acids. The CDR3 coding sequence is TGTGCCACTGGCGCCAGCCGCGGGGGAGGGGAGACCCAGTACTTC. It yields the protein CATGASRGGGETQYF.

The rearrangement joins TRBV7-2 to TRBJ2-5; no reliable D call. The ends were cut back, 3 bases at V and 5 bases at J, with 13 bases in the middle. This CDR3 is 14 amino acids long. Germline-derived CDR1 and CDR2 are SGHTA and FQGNSA. DNA of the CDR3: TGTGCCAGCAGCTTGGGTGGAGTTATGGAGACCCAGTACTTC. Translated, it gives CASSLGGVMETQYF.

The chain links TRBV29-1 to TRBJ2-7; a weak D match, TRBD1 (6 bases). This CDR3 comprises 14 residues. Per germline, CDR1 SQVTM and CDR2 ANQGSEA. Trimming removed 8 bases at V and 0 bases at J, with 17 bases between. The DNA of the CDR3 is TGCAGCAAGGGGGACGGCCCCCACTCCTACGAGCAGTACTTC. Protein: CSKGDGPHSYEQYF.

CDR3 bases: TGTGCCAGCAGTAGGACAGGGGAATACAATGAGCAGTTCTTC. This translates into CASSRTGEYNEQFF. The chain has TRBV27 and TRBJ2-1; the match to TRBD1 covers 9 bases. After removal of 5 bases from V and 4 bases from J, the junction contained 3 bases not matched to a gene. Looked up from germline, CDR1 is MNHEY and CDR2 is SMNVEV (reference sequence). The CDR3 has 14 residues.

V and J are TRBV7-9 and TRBJ2-7; TRBD2 agrees at 9 bases. Trimming removed 5 bases from V and 6 bases from J; junction bases left unmatched: 11. This CDR3 region has 15 residues. CDR1 SEHNR and CDR2 FQNEAQ come from the germline V gene (reference sequence). The CDR3 DNA sequence: TGTGCCAGCAGCCGGGGCGCGGGAGGGCGGATCGAGCAGTACTTC. Its protein product is CASSRGAGGRIEQYF.

The chain has TRBV10-3 and TRBJ2-1, with 10 bases identical to TRBD2. The germline V gene has CDR1 ENHRY and CDR2 SYGVKD. The CDR3 totals 18 residues. V lost 10 bases to trimming and J lost 0 bases; unmatched junction nucleotides: 15. The CDR3 here is CATLGLAGAPSSYNEQFF. Written as DNA, the CDR3 is TGTGCCACGTTGGGGCTAGCGGGGGCGCCGAGCTCCTACAATGAGCAGTTCTTC.

This chain connects TRBV7-6 to TRBJ2-5, with no clear D. The CDR3 is 16 residues long. Trimming pared 4 bases from V and 3 bases from J, leaving 18 bases between. CDR1 is SGHVS, CDR2 FNYEAQ, per germline. This CDR3 reads CASSSFKRKEKETQYF. CDR3 bases: TGTGCCAGCAGCTCCTTTAAGAGAAAAGAAAAAGAGACCCAGTACTTC.

The chain employs TRBV21-1 and TRBJ2-4; the D segment call TRBD1 is taken from the table without a DNA check. TRBV21-1 has pseudogene status. The CDR3 contains 21 residues. The CDR3 reads CASSKGAWDRQLCLAKNIQYF. The CDR3 DNA follows: TGTGCCAGCAGCAAGGGGGCGTGGGACAGGCAACTTTGCCTAGCCAAAAACATTCAGTACTTC.

The J gene is TRBJ1-1, the V gene TRBV5-1, with 9 bases that match TRBD1. V gave up 0 bases and J gave up 4 bases; unmatched junction bases: 10. This CDR3 is built from 17 residues. Germline V gives CDR1 SGHRS, CDR2 YFSETQ. This chain's CDR3 is CASSLAPGQGFGTEAFF. The CDR3 nucleotides read TGCGCCAGCAGCTTGGCCCCGGGACAGGGCTTTGGCACTGAAGCTTTCTTT.

The chain links TRBV27 to TRBJ1-5, with unresolved D. Germline loops: CDR1 MNHEY, CDR2 SMNVEV (reference sequence). Trimming removed 7 bases at V and 0 bases at J, with 16 bases between. The CDR3 loop spans 16 amino acids. The CDR3: CASTSVGGYSNQPQHF. The CDR3 bases are TGTGCCAGCACCTCCGTGGGCGGGTATAGCAATCAGCCCCAGCATTTT.

The genes are TRBV5-4 and TRBJ2-5, with TRBD2 identical over 10 bases. The DNA end is a closer match to TRBJ2-7, so the J assignment may be wrong. CDR1 SGHNT and CDR2 YYREEE come from the germline V gene (reference sequence). The CDR3 extends over 16 amino acids. This CDR3 is CASSVRTSGSSYEQYF. CDR3 sequence (DNA): TGTGCCAGCAGCGTCCGGACTAGCGGATCATCCTACGAGCAGTACTTC.

The CDR3 region has the DNA TGTGCCAGCAGCTCCGGGACTAGCGGGGTCTACGAGCAGTACTTC. Its protein is CASSSGTSGVYEQYF. The chain links TRBV5-4 to TRBJ2-7, with 13 bases matching TRBD2. The CDR3 length is 15 residues. CDR1 SGHNT and CDR2 YYREEE come from the germline V gene (reference sequence). After removal of 3 bases from V and 3 bases from J, the junction contained 3 bases not matched to a gene.